The 12 T cell receptor beta chains reported below all come from one sample, sequenced in a study of memory CD4+ T cells and cytomegalovirus serostatus. TCRdb keeps only in-frame clones here, not all; method: immunoSEQ multiplex PCR. This sample has about 61,000 clones, with around 86% found just once. Single viable CD3+CD4+CD8-CD45RO+ cells were sorted as the memory CD4+ T cells. The specimen sequenced was memory CD4+ T cells from blood. The source of these receptors is an adult in good health and CMV-seronegative.

The V and J genes are TRBV6-4 and TRBJ1-2; D not resolved. This CDR3 region has 17 residues. Deletions cut 0 bases from V and 4 bases from J, with 18 bases between. CDR1 and CDR2 (germline): MRHNA, SNTAGT. CDR3 loop: CASSDSRKMTPGYGYTF. In nucleotides, the CDR3 is TGTGCCAGCAGTGACTCTCGGAAAATGACACCAGGCTATGGCTACACCTTC.

The V and J genes are TRBV5-1 and TRBJ1-4, with unresolved D. The CDR3 has 13 amino acids. The V gene's germline CDR1 is SGHRS and CDR2 YFSETQ. Trimming pared 0 bases from V and 6 bases from J, leaving 6 bases between. The DNA for the CDR3 is TGCGCCAGCAGCTTGGAAGGTTATGAAAAACTGTTTTTT. It is translated as CASSLEGYEKLFF.

The V gene is TRBV13, the J gene TRBJ2-2, with 9 bases identical to TRBD1. The trim removed 5 bases at V and 4 bases at J, leaving 5 bases unmatched. This CDR3 region has 15 residues. Germline values: CDR1 PRHDT, CDR2 FYEKMQ (reference sequence). The CDR3 DNA follows: TGTGCCAGCAGCCGCGACAGGGGGGGCACCGGGGAGCTGTTTTTT. Encoded protein: CASSRDRGGTGELFF. The full variable domain, completed using reference TRBV13 and TRBJ2-2, is AAGVIQSPRHLIKEKRETATLKCYPIPRHDTVYWYQQGPGQDPQFLISFYEKMQSDKGSIPDRFSAQQFSDYHSELNMSSLELGDSALYFCASSRDRGGTGELFFGEGSRLTVL.

The CDR3 nucleotides are TGTGCCAGCAGCTTGGGACAGGGGATGTTCTCCTACGAGCAGTACTTC. It specifies CASSLGQGMFSYEQYF. The chain recombines TRBV5-6 with TRBJ2-7, with TRBD1 matching 8 bases. The germline V gene encodes CDR1 SGHDT and CDR2 YYEEEE. There are 16 residues in the CDR3. V was pared by 0 bases and J by 0 bases, with 5 bases of the junction left unmatched.

This clone was observed a single time. The chain carries TRBV7-9 and TRBJ1-2; unclear D gene. Trimming took off 6 bases at V and 4 bases at J, with 9 bases between the two ends. The CDR3 loop spans 12 amino acids. The V gene's germline CDR1 is SEHNR and CDR2 FQNEAQ (reference sequence). The CDR3 here is CASRSEAYGYTF. CDR3 bases: TGTGCCAGCAGGTCTGAGGCCTATGGCTACACCTTC.

The chain recombines TRBV29-1 with TRBJ1-4; a weak D match, TRBD1 (5 bases). Between the trimmed V and J ends, which lost 6 bases and 1 base, there was a span of 9 bases. The CDR3 runs to 13 residues. CDR1 and CDR2 from the germline V gene are SQVTM and ANQGSEA. CDR3 DNA sequence: TGCAGCGTCGGGACGGTAACTAATGAAAAACTGTTTTTT. Encoded protein: CSVGTVTNEKLFF.

This clone was observed a single time. The chain carries TRBV28 and TRBJ1-5, with unresolved D. Trimming removed 3 bases from V and 7 bases from J, with 13 bases in between. CDR1 is MDHEN, CDR2 SYDVKM, per germline. The CDR3 spans 14 residues. The CDR3 loop is CASSFIEGRQPQHF. DNA of the CDR3: TGTGCCAGCAGTTTCATTGAGGGTCGGCAGCCCCAGCATTTT.

This chain links TRBV7-9 with TRBJ1-2; D is possibly TRBD1 (5 bases). Trimming removed 2 bases at V and 3 bases at J, with 16 bases between. The CDR3 consists of 16 residues. Germline lookup yields CDR1 SEHNR and CDR2 FQNEAQ (reference sequence). CDR3 nucleotides: TGTGCCAGCAGCTTAACCGGGGCCAGGCGGGACTATGGCTACACCTTC. Translated: CASSLTGARRDYGYTF.

The CDR3 nucleotides read TGCAGCGTAGCTTCGGGACCCTACTACGAGCAGTACTTC. It codes for CSVASGPYYEQYF. V is TRBV29-1 and J is TRBJ2-7; the D call may be TRBD1 or TRBD2 (5 bases each). V was trimmed by 6 bases and J by 3 bases, leaving 15 bases between them. Germline V lookup: CDR1 SQVTM, CDR2 ANQGSEA. The CDR3 runs to 13 residues.

The chain couples TRBV5-1 to TRBJ1-4; no clear D gene. The CDR3 covers 14 residues. Germline lookup yields CDR1 SGHRS and CDR2 YFSETQ. V was trimmed by 0 bases and J by 0 bases, leaving 3 bases between them. The CDR3 nucleotides are TGCGCCAGCAGCTTGGGATCAACTAATGAAAAACTGTTTTTT. It codes for CASSLGSTNEKLFF.

Concerning this clone: Other nucleotide sequences from this sample produce the same CDR3. The chain links TRBV15 to TRBJ1-2, with D perhaps matching TRBD1 (6 bases). The germline V and J ends were trimmed by 8 bases and 2 bases, with 9 bases remaining between them. CDR1 and CDR2 from the germline V gene are LNHNV and YYDKDF (reference sequence). CDR3 length: 12 residues. This CDR3 is CATSGANYGYTF. CDR3 nucleotide sequence: TGTGCCACCTCAGGGGCAAACTATGGCTACACCTTC.

The chain uses TRBV7-8 and TRBJ1-2, with 9 bases that match TRBD1. This CDR3 is 16 amino acids long. In germline, CDR1 is SGHVS, CDR2 FQNEAQ. V shed 2 bases and J 4 bases; nucleotides not matched to a gene: 8. The CDR3 protein is CASSLPTGGGGYGYTF. CDR3 sequence (DNA): TGTGCCAGCAGCTTACCAACAGGGGGCGGGGGCTATGGCTACACCTTC.